This T cell receptor beta chain was recovered during a study of radiotherapy plus CTLA-4 blockade in lung cancer. Some clones are missing from TCRdb's copy, which holds only in-frame ones; the method was immunoSEQ multiplex PCR. The sample includes some 78,000 clones, approximately 83% of them seen just once. The J segment lost 4 bases and the V segment lost 4 bases, leaving 11 bases of the junction unmatched. Germline V gene sequence: CDR1 MNHEY, CDR2 SVGAGI. This CDR3 is 16 amino acids long. This clone was seen only a few times. This receptor was taken from a human donor with non-small cell lung cancer who had a partial response to radiotherapy plus ipilimumab. J is TRBJ1-2 and V is TRBV6-5, with 8 bases fitting TRBD1. The sample here was peripheral blood, taken from a patient treated with radiotherapy plus ipilimumab. The CDR3: CASSSSRTGMAYGYTF. Written as DNA, the CDR3 is TGTGCCAGCAGTTCCTCAAGGACAGGGATGGCCTATGGCTACACCTTC.